Sequencing of this TCR beta chain was carried out in a study of blood T cell repertoires in COVID-19. About the research overall: PBMCs, B-cell-depleted T cells, or T cells were the source of the cDNA or gDNA that made up the material.

Authors' data handling: Counts of nucleated cells, estimated from reference gene primer amplification, were obtained. Data came from immunoSEQ multiplex PCR; TCRdb stores just in-frame clones and leaves some out. The V and J calls and the clone size are those of that table, but D and trimming were determined from the DNA. The profile covers roughly 190,000 clones, with 75% to 95% appearing a single time and approximately 0.5% taken by the ten largest. Per the germline V gene, CDR1 is SGHAT and CDR2 is FQNNGV. The CDR3 length is 16 residues. Unmatched junction bases numbered 9, after V lost 0 bases and J lost 9 bases.

This sequence was found in a man over 45 with acute or convalescent COVID-19. This chain uses TRBV11-2 with TRBJ2-1; TRBD2 matches at 9 bases. The sequencing sample was made of peripheral blood. The CDR3, as DNA: TGTGCCAGCAGCTTAGAAGCTAGCGGGATCGTAGGTGAGCAGTTCTTC. Its translation: CASSLEASGIVGEQFF.